Below, 26 T cell receptor beta chains from the same sample are listed, as sequenced in a study of cytotoxic CD8 clonotypes in ibrutinib-treated CLL. TCRdb keeps only in-frame clones here, not all; method: immunoSEQ multiplex PCR. The sample shows about 130,000 clones, 84% of them seen only once. Sequences were derived from PBMCs, sampled after 24 months of ibrutinib treatment. The receptors derive from a human donor with chronic lymphocytic leukemia.

The V gene is TRBV7-6, the J gene TRBJ2-5; D gene unclear. Trimming pared 4 bases from V and 5 bases from J, leaving 8 bases between. Germline lookup yields CDR1 SGHVS and CDR2 FNYEAQ. The CDR3 is 12 amino acids. This CDR3 is CASSSPRETQYF. The CDR3 bases are TGTGCCAGCAGCTCACCGAGGGAGACCCAGTACTTC.

This sequence joins TRBV5-1 and TRBJ2-5; D is unclear. This CDR3 has 15 residues. CDR1 SGHRS and CDR2 YFSETQ come from the germline V gene. V shed 3 bases and J shed 1 base, with 13 bases lying between them. The DNA for the CDR3 is TGCGCCAGCAGCTCGAATCCGGCTCCCCAAGAGACCCAGTACTTC. It is translated as CASSSNPAPQETQYF.

The rearrangement uses TRBV30 and TRBJ2-2; 8 nucleotides agree with TRBD2. This CDR3 comprises 14 residues. With V trimmed by 3 bases and J by 6 bases, 6 bases remained unmatched. The germline CDR1 and CDR2 sequences are GTSNPN and SVGIG (reference sequence). The CDR3 DNA follows: TGTGCCTGGAGCGCTGACGGGGGGGCCGGGGAGCTGTTTTTT. As protein: CAWSADGGAGELFF.

This clone was seen just once. The V call is TRBV5-6, the J call TRBJ1-3; unclear D gene. The germline CDR1 and CDR2 sequences are SGHDT and YYEEEE. V was shortened by 2 bases and J by 0 bases, with 9 bases between the two germline ends. The CDR3 is made up of 15 amino acids. This CDR3 reads CASSFLDGSGNTIYF. The CDR3 coding sequence is TGTGCCAGCAGCTTTTTGGACGGCTCTGGAAACACCATATATTTT.

The chain joins TRBV9 to TRBJ1-6; 8 nucleotides align to TRBD1. Germline-derived CDR1 and CDR2 are SGDLS and YYNGEE. The CDR3 totals 15 residues. The V segment lost 4 bases and the J segment 7 bases; nucleotides outside the gene matches: 7. This CDR3 is CASSTGQGGNSPLHF. The CDR3 DNA sequence: TGTGCCAGCAGCACTGGACAGGGTGGGAATTCACCCCTCCACTTT.

The CDR3 nucleotides are TGTGCCAGCGGGGGGATCAACTCTAACTATGGCTACACCTTC. Protein sequence: CASGGINSNYGYTF. The chain uses TRBV6-1 and TRBJ1-2, with a tentative D call TRBD1 (5 bases). CDR3 length equals 14 residues. CDR1 and CDR2 (germline): MNHNS, SASEGT. The V gene lost 8 bases and the J gene lost 0 bases, with 13 bases spanning the gap.

V gene TRBV9 combines with J gene TRBJ1-2; D gene uncertain. Germline assignment: CDR1 SGDLS and CDR2 YYNGEE. V lost 0 bases and J lost 4, with 7 bases in between. The CDR3 sequence is 13 residues long. CDR3 amino acids: CASSVGGGYGYTF. In nucleotides, the CDR3 is TGTGCCAGCAGCGTAGGGGGTGGCTATGGCTACACCTTC.

This clone was picked up a small number of times. The rearrangement uses TRBV7-2 and TRBJ1-1; D is ambiguous. The CDR3 length is 13 residues. With 1 base removed from V and 1 base from J, the gap between germline ends came to 4 bases. The germline gives CDR1 SGHTA, CDR2 FQGNSA. The chain's CDR3 is CASSLGQNTEAFF. In DNA, the CDR3 is TGTGCCAGCAGCTTAGGGCAGAACACTGAAGCTTTCTTT.

This rearrangement joins TRBV7-2 to TRBJ1-5; D may be TRBD1 (5 bases). The length of the CDR3 is 15 residues. Trimming took off 5 bases at V and 3 bases at J, with 14 bases between the two ends. Germline V gene data show CDR1 as SGHTA and CDR2 as FQGNSA. CDR3 region: CASSRGRGVNQPQHF. CDR3 bases: TGTGCCAGCAGCCGCGGCCGGGGGGTCAATCAGCCCCAGCATTTT.

The chain employs TRBV4-1 and TRBJ2-7; 11 nucleotides align to TRBD1. Per germline, CDR1 MGHRA and CDR2 YSYEKL. The V segment lost 0 bases and the J segment 5 bases; nucleotides outside the gene matches: 15. The CDR3 consists of 19 residues. The CDR3 is CASSQDPSWAVDRGHEQYF. The CDR3 nucleotides read TGCGCCAGCAGCCAAGATCCCTCTTGGGCTGTGGACAGGGGGCACGAGCAGTACTTC.

V usage is TRBV5-1 and J usage is TRBJ1-4; 8 bases agree with TRBD1. The germline V gene has CDR1 SGHRS and CDR2 YFSETQ. The CDR3 length is 16 residues. The V segment lost 3 bases and the J segment 3 bases; nucleotides outside the gene matches: 7. The CDR3 here is CASSSDRVGPNEKLFF. DNA for the CDR3: TGCGCCAGCAGCTCGGACAGGGTGGGTCCTAATGAAAAACTGTTTTTT.

The gene calls are TRBV15 and TRBJ1-2; D gene unclear. The ends were cut back, 1 base at V and 2 bases at J, with 2 bases in the middle. Germline values: CDR1 LNHNV, CDR2 YYDKDF (reference sequence). CDR3 size: 12 residues. The CDR3 sequence: CATSRGNYGYTF. The CDR3 coding sequence is TGTGCCACCAGCAGAGGGAACTATGGCTACACCTTC. Full variable domain (rest looked up from reference TRBV15 and TRBJ1-2): DAMVIQNPRYQVTQFGKPVTLSCSQTLNHNVMYWYQQKSSQAPKLLFHYYDKDFNNEADTPDNFQSRRPNTSFCFLDIRSPGLGDTAMYLCATSRGNYGYTFGSGTRLTVV.

The chain links TRBV10-3 to TRBJ2-2; TRBD1 aligns across 10 bases. Losses at the gene ends were 6 bases for V and 6 bases for J; bases not matched to a gene: 7. The CDR3 sequence is 15 residues long. Germline values: CDR1 ENHRY, CDR2 SYGVKD. CDR3 region: CAIRRRTGGPGELFF. The CDR3 DNA reads as TGTGCCATCAGGAGACGGACAGGGGGTCCCGGGGAGCTGTTTTTT.

The chain links TRBV6-6 to TRBJ2-5, with TRBD1 as a possible D gene (6 bases). Trimming pared 7 bases from V and 6 bases from J, leaving 18 bases between. Germline CDR1 reads MNHNY; CDR2 reads SVGAGI (reference sequence). This CDR3 comprises 14 residues. CDR3 bases: TGTGCCAGCACCCCGGGACACCGAGGACAGACCCAGTACTTC. This sequence encodes CASTPGHRGQTQYF.

The chain uses TRBV7-6 and TRBJ2-5, with 7 bases lining up with TRBD1. V was clipped by 4 bases and J by 3 bases; unmatched bases: 8. Per the germline V gene, CDR1 is SGHVS and CDR2 is FNYEAQ. The CDR3 totals 15 residues. CDR3 DNA: TGTGCCAGCAGCTCACAGGGGTTTATAGAAGAGACCCAGTACTTC. Amino acids: CASSSQGFIEETQYF. Full variable domain (rest looked up from reference TRBV7-6 and TRBJ2-5): GAGVSQSPRYKVTKRGQDVALRCDPISGHVSLYWYRQALGQGPEFLTYFNYEAQQDKSGLPNDRFSAERPEGSISTLTIQRTEQRDSAMYRCASSSQGFIEETQYFGPGTRLLVL.

CDR3 sequence: CASSAGTRGEKLFF. DNA for the CDR3: TGTGCCAGCAGTGCCGGGACTCGAGGCGAAAAACTGTTTTTT. This rearrangement joins TRBV2 to TRBJ1-4; D is perhaps TRBD1 (5 bases). V was trimmed by 4 bases and J by 8 bases, leaving 14 bases between them. There are 14 residues in the CDR3. Germline lookup yields CDR1 SNHLY and CDR2 FYNNEI.

This chain connects TRBV6-1 to TRBJ2-1, with TRBD2 matching 8 bases. The CDR3 extends over 15 amino acids. Looked up from germline, CDR1 is MNHNS and CDR2 is SASEGT. The junction had 9 bases not matched to a gene; V was cut back by 6 bases and J by 5 bases. The CDR3 bases are TGTGCCAGCAGCGCCGGAACTAGCGGCCACAATGAGCAGTTCTTC. Its translation: CASSAGTSGHNEQFF.

The count of this clone is one. The chain uses TRBV18 and TRBJ1-5; a weak D match, TRBD1 (6 bases). CDR3 length: 15 amino acids. Germline CDR1 KGHSH, CDR2 LQKENI. The V end was cut by 2 bases, the J end by 6 bases, with 14 bases between. The CDR3 DNA follows: TGTGCCAGCTCACCAGGGGGGGGCGCGGGTCAGCCCCAGCATTTT. It translates to CASSPGGGAGQPQHF.

The rearrangement uses TRBV10-3 and TRBJ2-2; tentatively, D is TRBD1 (6 bases). With 0 bases removed from V and 0 bases from J, the gap between germline ends came to 14 bases. CDR1 is ENHRY and CDR2 is SYGVKD in the germline V gene. The CDR3 covers 18 residues. The CDR3 here is CAISESPPTGANTGELFF. The CDR3 bases are TGTGCCATCAGTGAGTCCCCTCCGACAGGCGCGAACACCGGGGAGCTGTTTTTT.

The chain carries TRBV5-4 and TRBJ1-1; TRBD1 matches 7 bases. The ends lost 2 bases at V and 4 bases at J; junction bases unmatched: 8. Germline V gene data show CDR1 as SGHNT and CDR2 as YYREEE (reference sequence). The CDR3 is made up of 15 amino acids. The CDR3 nucleotides read TGTGCCAGCAGCTTAAGGACAGGCCAGGCCACTGAAGCTTTCTTT. This sequence encodes CASSLRTGQATEAFF.

J is TRBJ2-1 and V is TRBV15; 8 positions match TRBD1. CDR1 and CDR2 from the germline V gene are LNHNV and YYDKDF (reference sequence). The CDR3 length is 13 residues. The V segment lost 3 bases and the J segment 13 bases; nucleotides outside the gene matches: 8. CDR3 in DNA: TGTGCCACCAGCAGCGGGACAGGAGCAACTCAGTTCTTC. It specifies CATSSGTGATQFF.

In its sample, this clone was seen a few times. This sequence joins TRBV2 and TRBJ1-5; D not resolved. The CDR3 spans 12 residues. The V gene's germline CDR1 is SNHLY and CDR2 FYNNEI. Trimming removed 6 bases at V and 0 bases at J, with 3 bases between. The CDR3 reads CASSTSNQPQHF. As DNA, the CDR3 is TGTGCCAGCAGCACTAGCAATCAGCCCCAGCATTTT.

The rearrangement uses TRBV29-1 and TRBJ1-5, with unresolved D. Trimming took 4 bases from V and 2 from J, leaving 9 bases between them. Germline V gene sequence: CDR1 SQVTM, CDR2 ANQGSEA. The CDR3 runs 13 residues. The CDR3 protein is CSVALGGNQPQHF. The CDR3 DNA reads as TGCAGCGTTGCCCTCGGCGGCAATCAGCCCCAGCATTTT.

This clone was counted a few times. Other DNA sequences in this sample translate to the same CDR3. This chain uses TRBV7-3 with TRBJ1-6; D is undetermined. CDR1 is SGHTA, CDR2 FQGTGA, per germline. V was shortened by 1 base and J by 0 bases, with 1 base between the two germline ends. The CDR3 is 14 residues long. CDR3: CASSLSSYNSPLHF. The CDR3 nucleotides read TGTGCCAGCAGCTTAAGCTCCTATAATTCACCCCTCCACTTT. Filled out from reference TRBV7-3 and TRBJ1-6, the complete variable domain reads GAGVSQTPSNKVTEKGKYVELRCDPISGHTALYWYRQSLGQGPEFLIYFQGTGAADDSGLPNDRFFAVRPEGSVSTLKIQRTERGDSAVYLCASSLSSYNSPLHFGNGTRLTVT.

V usage is TRBV10-2 and J usage is TRBJ1-1; 7 bases are a match to TRBD1. J was trimmed by 1 base and V by 6 bases; bases with no gene match: 5. The germline CDR1 and CDR2 sequences are WSHSY and SAAADI. The length of the CDR3 is 14 residues. The chain's CDR3 is CASRNRGGNTEAFF. CDR3 nucleotides: TGCGCCAGCAGAAACAGGGGAGGGAACACTGAAGCTTTCTTT.

The rearrangement links TRBV15 to TRBJ2-5; D gene unclear. The V gene lost 0 bases and the J gene lost 5 bases, with 7 bases spanning the gap. Germline V gene sequence: CDR1 LNHNV, CDR2 YYDKDF (reference sequence). The CDR3 has 13 residues. CDR3 in DNA: TGTGCCACCAGCAGAGATCTTGTGGAGACCCAGTACTTC. It codes for CATSRDLVETQYF.